The sequence of this TCR beta chain was determined in a study of blood T cell repertoires in COVID-19. Study-level information: Sources were T cells, B-cell-depleted T cells, or PBMCs; the material itself was cDNA or gDNA.

Deletions cut 0 bases from V and 2 bases from J, with 13 bases between. Germline V gene lookup returns CDR1 SGHAT and CDR2 FQNNGV. This CDR3 region has 16 residues. The data were produced by immunoSEQ multiplex PCR, yet TCRdb's version contains in-frame clones alone and is incomplete. The table records over 20,000 clones, around 89% of them present only once. The V and J genes are TRBV11-2 and TRBJ1-2; maybe TRBD1 (6 bases). The specimen was peripheral blood. This receptor was identified in a man aged 70-80 years with active COVID-19. CDR3 sequence (DNA): TGTGCCAGCAGCTTAGATCGCGGGGGGCGAAACTATGGCTACACCTTC. It encodes CASSLDRGGRNYGYTF.